This note documents a single T cell receptor (beta chain) sequence. What it binds is unknown. This sample's time point: newly diagnosed GD, antithyroid drugs for less than 3 months. The TCR library used RNA extracted from PBMCs. These data originate in a study of regulatory T cells in long-lasting Graves disease. Study background: Graves' cases, newly diagnosed, had used antithyroid drugs under 3 months.

Findings and caveats of the study: Peripheral blood, not thyroid tissue, was the sole material studied.

To make TCR beta libraries, researchers used iRepertoire HTBI primers and Arm-PCR of CDR3 regions. TCRdb analysed the multiplex PCR reads with MiXCR anew, one entry per CDR3 protein. This table has over 300,000 distinct CDR3 sequences, roughly 16% appearing once. Germline CDR1 reads DFQATT; CDR2 reads SNEGSKA (reference sequence). The CDR3 sequence is 17 residues long. Trimming shortened V by 3 bases and J by 0 bases, and 15 bases separated the two germline ends. The material was peripheral blood mononuclear cells (PBMCs), obtained at new diagnosis, from a patient treated with antithyroid drugs. This receptor was obtained from a female donor with Graves disease. V is TRBV20-1 and J is TRBJ2-6; D might be TRBD1 or TRBD2, each matching 6 bases. CDR3 amino acids: CSARWPEGGSGANVLTF. The CDR3 coding sequence is TGCAGTGCTAGGTGGCCCGAGGGGGGCTCTGGGGCCAACGTCCTGACTTTC.